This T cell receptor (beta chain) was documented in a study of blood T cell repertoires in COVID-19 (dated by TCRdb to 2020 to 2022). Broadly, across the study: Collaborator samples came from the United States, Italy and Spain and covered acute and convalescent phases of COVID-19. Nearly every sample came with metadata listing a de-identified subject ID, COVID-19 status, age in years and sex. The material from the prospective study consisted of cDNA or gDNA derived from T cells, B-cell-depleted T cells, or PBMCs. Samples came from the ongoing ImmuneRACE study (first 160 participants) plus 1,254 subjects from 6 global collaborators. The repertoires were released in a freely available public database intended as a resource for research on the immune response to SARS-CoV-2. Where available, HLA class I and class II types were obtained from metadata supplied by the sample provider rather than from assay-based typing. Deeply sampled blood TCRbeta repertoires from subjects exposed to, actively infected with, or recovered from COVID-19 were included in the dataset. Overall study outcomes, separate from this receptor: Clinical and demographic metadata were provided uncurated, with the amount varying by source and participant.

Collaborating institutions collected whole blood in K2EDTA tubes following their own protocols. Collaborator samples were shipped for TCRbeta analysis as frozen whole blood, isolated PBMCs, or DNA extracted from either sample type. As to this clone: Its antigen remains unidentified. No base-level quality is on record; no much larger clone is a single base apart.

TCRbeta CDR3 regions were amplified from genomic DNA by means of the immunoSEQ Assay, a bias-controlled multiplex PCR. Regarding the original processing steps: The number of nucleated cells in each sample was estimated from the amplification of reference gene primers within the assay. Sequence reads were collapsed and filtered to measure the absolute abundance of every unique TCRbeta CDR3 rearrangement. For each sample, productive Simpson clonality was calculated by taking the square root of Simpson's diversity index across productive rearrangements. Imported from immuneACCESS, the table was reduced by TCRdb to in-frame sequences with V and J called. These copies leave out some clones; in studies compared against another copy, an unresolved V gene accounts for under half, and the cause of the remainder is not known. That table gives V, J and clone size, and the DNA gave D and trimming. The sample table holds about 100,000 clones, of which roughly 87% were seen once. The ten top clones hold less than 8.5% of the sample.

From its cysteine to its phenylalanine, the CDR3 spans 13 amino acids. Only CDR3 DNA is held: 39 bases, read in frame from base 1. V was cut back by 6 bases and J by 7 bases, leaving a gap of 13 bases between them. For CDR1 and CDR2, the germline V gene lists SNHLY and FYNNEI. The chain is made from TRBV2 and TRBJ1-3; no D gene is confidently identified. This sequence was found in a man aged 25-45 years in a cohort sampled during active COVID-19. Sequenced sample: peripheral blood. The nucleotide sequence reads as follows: TGTGCCAGCAGGGGCCGTTCGGGGAACACCATATATTTT. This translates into CASRGRSGNTIYF.